This entry describes one T cell receptor beta chain. Its specificity is not known. Data came from immunoSEQ multiplex PCR; TCRdb stores just in-frame clones and leaves some out. The data contain over 400,000 clones, 90% of them singletons. These data originate in a study of Ad26.COV2.S vaccination and SARS-CoV-2 variants. In the study overall: Into the muscle, Ad26.COV2.S was dosed once or twice, 56 days apart.

The CDR3 is made up of 14 amino acids. Trimming took off 4 bases at V and 3 bases at J, with 12 bases between the two ends. From germline, CDR1 is LGHNA and CDR2 YNFKEQ. Treatment here: around 19 received Ad26.COV2.S at low or high dose, single or two shots; 5 received placebo; per-sample allocation not given. Samples came from day 63 after the first vaccine or placebo injection. The sample came from a Boston adult aged 18-55 years. General study points: Spike-specific TCR breadth ran higher among vaccine recipients than placebo recipients.

This sequence originates from a person between 18 and 59 years old who received the Ad26.COV2.S COVID-19 vaccine or a placebo. V and J are TRBV4-2 and TRBJ1-1; perhaps TRBD1 as D (6 bases). Sequenced material: peripheral blood, taken in a trial of Ad26.COV2.S vaccine versus placebo. CDR3 bases: TGTGCCAGCAGCCTGGGGGGGCCGGACACTGAAGCTTTCTTT. It yields the protein CASSLGGPDTEAFF.